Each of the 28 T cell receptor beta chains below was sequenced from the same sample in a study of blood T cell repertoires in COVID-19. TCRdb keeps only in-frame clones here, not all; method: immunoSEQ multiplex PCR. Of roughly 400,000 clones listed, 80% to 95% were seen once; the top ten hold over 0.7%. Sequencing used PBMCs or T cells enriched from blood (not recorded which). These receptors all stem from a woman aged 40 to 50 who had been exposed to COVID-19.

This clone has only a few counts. CDR3 residues: CASGTNAGGNTEAFF. CDR3 DNA sequence: TGTGCCAGCGGAACTAACGCTGGTGGGAACACTGAAGCTTTCTTT. J is TRBJ1-1 and V is TRBV6-1; no definite D call. Looked up from germline, CDR1 is MNHNS and CDR2 is SASEGT. The length of the CDR3 is 15 residues. V was shortened by 8 bases and J by 1 base, with 17 bases between the two germline ends.

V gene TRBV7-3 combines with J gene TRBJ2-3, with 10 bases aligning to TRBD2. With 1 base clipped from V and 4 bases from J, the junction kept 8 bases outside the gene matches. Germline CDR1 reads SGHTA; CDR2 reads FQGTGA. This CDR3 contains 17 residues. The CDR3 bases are TGTGCCAGCAGCTTAAAGTCTAGCGGGAGCTGGGCAGATACGCAGTATTTT. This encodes CASSLKSSGSWADTQYF. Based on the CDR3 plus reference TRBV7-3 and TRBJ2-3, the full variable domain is GAGVSQTPSNKVTEKGKYVELRCDPISGHTALYWYRQSLGQGPEFLIYFQGTGAADDSGLPNDRFFAVRPEGSVSTLKIQRTERGDSAVYLCASSLKSSGSWADTQYFGPGTRLTVL.

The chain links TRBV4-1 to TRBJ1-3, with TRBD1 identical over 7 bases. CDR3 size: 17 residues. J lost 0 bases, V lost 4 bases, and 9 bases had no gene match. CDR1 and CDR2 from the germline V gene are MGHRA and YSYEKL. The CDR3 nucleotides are TGCGCCAGCAGCCCTGGGGGCAGGGGGTTCTCTGGAAACACCATATATTTT. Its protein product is CASSPGGRGFSGNTIYF.

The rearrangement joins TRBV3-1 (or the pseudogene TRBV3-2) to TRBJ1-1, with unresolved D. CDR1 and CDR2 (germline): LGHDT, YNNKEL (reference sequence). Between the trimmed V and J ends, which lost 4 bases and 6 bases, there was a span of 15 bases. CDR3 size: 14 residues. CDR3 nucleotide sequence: TGTGCCAGCAGCCCGCCCTCTGTACTGTCTGAAGCTTTCTTT. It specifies CASSPPSVLSEAFF.

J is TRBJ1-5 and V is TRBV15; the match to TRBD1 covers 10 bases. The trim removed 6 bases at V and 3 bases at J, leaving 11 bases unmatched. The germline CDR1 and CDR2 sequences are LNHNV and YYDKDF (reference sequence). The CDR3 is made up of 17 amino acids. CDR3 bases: TGTGCCACCAGACCCGGCGGGGGGACAGGGGTCAATCAGCCCCAGCATTTT. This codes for CATRPGGGTGVNQPQHF.

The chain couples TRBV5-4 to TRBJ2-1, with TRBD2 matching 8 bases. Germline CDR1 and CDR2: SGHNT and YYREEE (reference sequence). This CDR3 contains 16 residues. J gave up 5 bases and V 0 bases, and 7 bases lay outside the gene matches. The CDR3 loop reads CASSLVGGVGDNEQFF. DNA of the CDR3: TGTGCCAGCAGCTTGGTCGGGGGGGTAGGGGACAATGAGCAGTTCTTC.

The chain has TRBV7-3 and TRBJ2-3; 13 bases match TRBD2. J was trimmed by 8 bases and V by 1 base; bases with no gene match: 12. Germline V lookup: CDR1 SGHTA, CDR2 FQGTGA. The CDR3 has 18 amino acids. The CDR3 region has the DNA TGTGCCAGCAGCTTAATCCCGACTAGCGGGGGGCCGCAGGTTACGCAGTATTTT. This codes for CASSLIPTSGGPQVTQYF. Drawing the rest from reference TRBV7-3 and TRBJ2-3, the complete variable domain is GAGVSQTPSNKVTEKGKYVELRCDPISGHTALYWYRQSLGQGPEFLIYFQGTGAADDSGLPNDRFFAVRPEGSVSTLKIQRTERGDSAVYLCASSLIPTSGGPQVTQYFGPGTRLTVL.

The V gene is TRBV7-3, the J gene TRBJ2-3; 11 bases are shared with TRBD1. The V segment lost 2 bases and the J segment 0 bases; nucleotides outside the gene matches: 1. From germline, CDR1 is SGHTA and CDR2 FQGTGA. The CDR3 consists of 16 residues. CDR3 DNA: TGTGCCAGCAGCTTAGGGACAGGGGGAAGCACAGATACGCAGTATTTT. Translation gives CASSLGTGGSTDTQYF. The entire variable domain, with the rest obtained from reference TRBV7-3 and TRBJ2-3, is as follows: GAGVSQTPSNKVTEKGKYVELRCDPISGHTALYWYRQSLGQGPEFLIYFQGTGAADDSGLPNDRFFAVRPEGSVSTLKIQRTERGDSAVYLCASSLGTGGSTDTQYFGPGTRLTVL.

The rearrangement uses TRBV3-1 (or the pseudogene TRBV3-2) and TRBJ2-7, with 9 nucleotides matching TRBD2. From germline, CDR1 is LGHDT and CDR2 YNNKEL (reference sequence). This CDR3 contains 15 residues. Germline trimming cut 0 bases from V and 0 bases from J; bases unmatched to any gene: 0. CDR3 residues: CASSQDSGSSYEQYF. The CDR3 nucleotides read TGTGCCAGCAGCCAAGATAGCGGGAGCTCCTACGAGCAGTACTTC.

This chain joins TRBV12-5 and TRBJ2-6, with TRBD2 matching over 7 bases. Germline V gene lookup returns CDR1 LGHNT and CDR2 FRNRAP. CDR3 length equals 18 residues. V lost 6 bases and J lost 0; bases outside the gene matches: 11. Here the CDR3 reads CASGLSTGGSSGANVLTF. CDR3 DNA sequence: TGTGCTAGTGGCCTCAGTACGGGGGGAAGCTCTGGGGCCAACGTCCTGACTTTC.

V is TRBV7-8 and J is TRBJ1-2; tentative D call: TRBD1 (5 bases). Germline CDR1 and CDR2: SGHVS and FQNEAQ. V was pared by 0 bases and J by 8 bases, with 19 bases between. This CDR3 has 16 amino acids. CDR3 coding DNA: TGTGCCAGCAGCTTAGCGGGGGGACCTGTCCGAGGGGGCTACACCTTC. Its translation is CASSLAGGPVRGGYTF.

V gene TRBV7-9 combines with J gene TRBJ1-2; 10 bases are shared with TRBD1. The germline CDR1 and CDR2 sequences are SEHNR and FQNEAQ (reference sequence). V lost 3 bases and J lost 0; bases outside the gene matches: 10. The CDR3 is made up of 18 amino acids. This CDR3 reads CASSLTGGLPAANYGYTF. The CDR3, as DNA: TGTGCCAGCAGCTTGACAGGGGGCCTACCTGCTGCTAACTATGGCTACACCTTC.

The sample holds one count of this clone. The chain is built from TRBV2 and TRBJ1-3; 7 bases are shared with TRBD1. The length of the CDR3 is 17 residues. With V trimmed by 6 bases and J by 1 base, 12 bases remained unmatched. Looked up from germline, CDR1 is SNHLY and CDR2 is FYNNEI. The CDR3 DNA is TGTGCCAGCAGCCTAAATCCGGGACAGCCTTCTGGAAACACCATATATTTT. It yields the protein CASSLNPGQPSGNTIYF.

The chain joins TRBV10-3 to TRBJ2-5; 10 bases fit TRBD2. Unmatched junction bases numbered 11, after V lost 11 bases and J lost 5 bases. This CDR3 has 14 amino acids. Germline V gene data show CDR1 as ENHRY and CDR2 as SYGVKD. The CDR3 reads CAGAGTSDRETQYF. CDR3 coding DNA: TGTGCCGGGGCCGGGACTAGCGATCGGGAGACCCAGTACTTC.

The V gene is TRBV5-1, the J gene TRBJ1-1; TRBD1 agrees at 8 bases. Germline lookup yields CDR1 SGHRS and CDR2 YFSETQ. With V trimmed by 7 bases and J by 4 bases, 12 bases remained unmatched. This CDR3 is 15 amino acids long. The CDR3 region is CASGRTGPDITEAFF. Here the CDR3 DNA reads TGCGCCAGCGGGCGGACAGGGCCGGATATCACTGAAGCTTTCTTT.

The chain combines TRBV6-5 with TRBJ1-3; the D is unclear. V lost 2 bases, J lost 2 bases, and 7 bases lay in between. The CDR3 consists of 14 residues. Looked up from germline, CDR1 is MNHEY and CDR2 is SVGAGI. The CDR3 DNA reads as TGTGCCAGCAGTTACGGCCGGGCTGGAAACACCATATATTTT. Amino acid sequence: CASSYGRAGNTIYF.

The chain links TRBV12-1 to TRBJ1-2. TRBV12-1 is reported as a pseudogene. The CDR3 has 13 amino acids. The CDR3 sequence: CASTQSLIYGYTF. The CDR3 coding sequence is TGTGCCAGCACCCAAAGCCTTATCTATGGCTACACCTTC.

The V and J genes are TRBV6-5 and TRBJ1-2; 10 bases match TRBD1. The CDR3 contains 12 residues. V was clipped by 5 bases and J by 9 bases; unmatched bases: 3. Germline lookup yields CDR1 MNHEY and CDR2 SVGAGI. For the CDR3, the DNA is TGTGCCAGCAGTCGACAGGGGGCGAGCTACACCTTC. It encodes CASSRQGASYTF.

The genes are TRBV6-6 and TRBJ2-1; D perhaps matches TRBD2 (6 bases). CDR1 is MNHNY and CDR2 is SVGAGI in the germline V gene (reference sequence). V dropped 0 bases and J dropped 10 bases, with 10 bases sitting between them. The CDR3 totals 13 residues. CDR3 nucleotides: TGTGCCAGCAGTTACTCCCGCCGGGGGGAGCAGTTCTTC. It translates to CASSYSRRGEQFF.

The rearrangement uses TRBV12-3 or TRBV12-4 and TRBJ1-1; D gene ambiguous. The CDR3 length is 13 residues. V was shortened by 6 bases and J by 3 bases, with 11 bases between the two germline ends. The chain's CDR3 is CASRGVTYTEAFF. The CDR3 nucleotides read TGTGCCAGCAGAGGAGTCACGTACACTGAAGCTTTCTTT.

CDR3 bases: TGTGCCAGCGGCCATGCATCGGGACAGCGGGACACTGAAGCTTTCTTT. Its translation is CASGHASGQRDTEAFF. V gene TRBV5-4 combines with J gene TRBJ1-1; TRBD1 aligns across 7 bases. V lost 7 bases and J lost 3; bases outside the gene matches: 15. The CDR3 loop spans 16 amino acids. The V gene's germline CDR1 is SGHNT and CDR2 YYREEE (reference sequence).

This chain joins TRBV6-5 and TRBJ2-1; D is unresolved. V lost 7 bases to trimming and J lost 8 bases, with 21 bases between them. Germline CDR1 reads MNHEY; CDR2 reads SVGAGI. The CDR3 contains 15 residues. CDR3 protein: CASTYGGAKHDEQFF. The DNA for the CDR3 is TGTGCCAGCACCTACGGCGGCGCAAAACACGATGAGCAGTTCTTC.

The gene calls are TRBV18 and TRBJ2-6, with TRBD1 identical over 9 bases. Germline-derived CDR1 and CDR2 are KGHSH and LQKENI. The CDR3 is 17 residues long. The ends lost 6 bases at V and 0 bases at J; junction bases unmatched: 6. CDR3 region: CASSRDRANSGANVLTF. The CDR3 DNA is TGTGCCAGCTCCCGGGACAGGGCCAACTCTGGGGCCAACGTCCTGACTTTC.

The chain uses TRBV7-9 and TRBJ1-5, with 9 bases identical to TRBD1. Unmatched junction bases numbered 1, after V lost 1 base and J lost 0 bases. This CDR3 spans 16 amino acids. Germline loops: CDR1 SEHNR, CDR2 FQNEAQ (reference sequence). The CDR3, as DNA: TGTGCCAGCAGCTTAGGGACAGGGGATAGCAATCAGCCCCAGCATTTT. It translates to CASSLGTGDSNQPQHF. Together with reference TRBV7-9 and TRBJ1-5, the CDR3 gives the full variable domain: DTGVSQNPRHKITKRGQNVTFRCDPISEHNRLYWYRQTLGQGPEFLTYFQNEAQLEKSRLLSDRFSAERPKGSFSTLEIQRTEQGDSAMYLCASSLGTGDSNQPQHFGDGTRLSIL.

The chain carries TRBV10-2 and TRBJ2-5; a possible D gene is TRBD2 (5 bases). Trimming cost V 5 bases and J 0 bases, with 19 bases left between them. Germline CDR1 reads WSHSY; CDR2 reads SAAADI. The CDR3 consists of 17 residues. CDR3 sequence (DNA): TGCGCCAGCAGTCGTGGACTGGCAGGCCAGTACCAAGAGACCCAGTACTTC. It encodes CASSRGLAGQYQETQYF.

CDR3 in DNA: TGTGCCAGCAGAGGGGACAGGGGAGCTGGAAACACCATATATTTT. Residues: CASRGDRGAGNTIYF. This sequence joins TRBV6-4 and TRBJ1-3; 10 positions match TRBD1. V was clipped by 6 bases and J by 2 bases; unmatched bases: 4. This CDR3 comprises 15 residues. Germline-derived CDR1 and CDR2 are MRHNA and SNTAGT.

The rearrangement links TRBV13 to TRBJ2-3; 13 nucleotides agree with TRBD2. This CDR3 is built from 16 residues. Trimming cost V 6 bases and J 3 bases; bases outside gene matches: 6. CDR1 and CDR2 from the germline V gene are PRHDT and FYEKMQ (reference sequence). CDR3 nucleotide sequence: TGTGCCAGCAGTTGGACTAGCGGGGGTTCTACAGATACGCAGTATTTT. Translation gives CASSWTSGGSTDTQYF. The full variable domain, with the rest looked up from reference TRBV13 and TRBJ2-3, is AAGVIQSPRHLIKEKRETATLKCYPIPRHDTVYWYQQGPGQDPQFLISFYEKMQSDKGSIPDRFSAQQFSDYHSELNMSSLELGDSALYFCASSWTSGGSTDTQYFGPGTRLTVL.

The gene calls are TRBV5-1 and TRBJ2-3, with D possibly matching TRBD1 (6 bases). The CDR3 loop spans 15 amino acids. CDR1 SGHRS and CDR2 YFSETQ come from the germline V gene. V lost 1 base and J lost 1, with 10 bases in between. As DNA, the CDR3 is TGCGCCAGCAGCTTGCTCAACAGGGGCACAGATACGCAGTATTTT. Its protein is CASSLLNRGTDTQYF. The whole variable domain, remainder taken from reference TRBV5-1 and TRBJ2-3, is KAGVTQTPRYLIKTRGQQVTLSCSPISGHRSVSWYQQTPGQGLQFLFEYFSETQRNKGNFPGRFSGRQFSNSRSEMNVSTLELGDSALYLCASSLLNRGTDTQYFGPGTRLTVL.